The present T cell receptor beta chain was sequenced within a study of cytomegalovirus exposure and HLA in healthy donors. Primers included in the PCR were 60 Vbeta and 13 Jbeta primers. Repertoires were generated with immunoSEQ multiplex PCR, while TCRdb's copy carries only in-frame clones and drops some. Here the sample spans some 80,000 clones, more than 60% being singletons. The sample taken for sequencing was PBMCs. This TCR came from a middle-aged man in good health and CMV-seronegative.

The CDR3 protein is CASYPQGSSDEQFF. The CDR3 DNA reads as TGCGCCAGCTACCCCCAGGGGTCGAGCGATGAGCAGTTCTTC. The chain joins TRBV5-1 to TRBJ2-1, with D possibly TRBD1 on 6 matching bases. CDR3 size: 14 residues. Germline V gives CDR1 SGHRS, CDR2 YFSETQ. The V end was cut by 7 bases, the J end by 8 bases, with 19 bases between. The full variable domain, rest sourced from reference TRBV5-1 and TRBJ2-1, is KAGVTQTPRYLIKTRGQQVTLSCSPISGHRSVSWYQQTPGQGLQFLFEYFSETQRNKGNFPGRFSGRQFSNSRSEMNVSTLELGDSALYLCASYPQGSSDEQFFGPGTRLTVL.